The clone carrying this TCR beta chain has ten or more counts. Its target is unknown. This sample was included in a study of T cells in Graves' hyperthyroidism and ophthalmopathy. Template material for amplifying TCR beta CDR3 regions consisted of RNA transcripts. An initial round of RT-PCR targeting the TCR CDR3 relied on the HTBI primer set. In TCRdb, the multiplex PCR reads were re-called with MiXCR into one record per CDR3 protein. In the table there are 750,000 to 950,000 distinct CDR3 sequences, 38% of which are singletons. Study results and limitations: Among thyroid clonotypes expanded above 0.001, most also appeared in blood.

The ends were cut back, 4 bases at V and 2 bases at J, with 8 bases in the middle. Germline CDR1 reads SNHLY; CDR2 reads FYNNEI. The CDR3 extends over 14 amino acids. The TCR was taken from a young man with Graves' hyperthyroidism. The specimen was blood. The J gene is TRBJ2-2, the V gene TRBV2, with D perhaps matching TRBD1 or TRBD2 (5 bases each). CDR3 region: CASSAGSNTGELFF. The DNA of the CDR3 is TGTGCCAGCAGTGCAGGGAGCAACACCGGGGAGCTGTTTTTT.